The 24 T cell receptor beta chains reported below all come from one sample, sequenced in a study of control samples from healthy donors and cancer patients. Generated by immunoSEQ multiplex PCR, the TCRdb table keeps only in-frame clones and is missing some. The sample holds 100,000 or so clones, around nine tenths seen once. The source material was blood. The receptors derive from a man younger than 45 in good health.

The gene calls are TRBV10-2 and TRBJ1-5, with D possibly matching TRBD1 (6 bases). Between the trimmed V and J ends, which lost 6 bases and 7 bases, there was a span of 13 bases. Germline V gene sequence: CDR1 WSHSY, CDR2 SAAADI. CDR3 size: 13 residues. The CDR3 DNA reads as TGCGCCAGCAGACAGGGAAGGGGCCAGCCCCAGCATTTT. Protein sequence: CASRQGRGQPQHF.

The rearrangement uses TRBV9 and TRBJ2-3; 15 bases align to TRBD2. The CDR3 is 16 residues long. V lost 4 bases to trimming and J lost 4 bases; unmatched junction nucleotides: 4. Looked up from germline, CDR1 is SGDLS and CDR2 is YYNGEE. The CDR3 coding sequence is TGTGCCAGCAGCTCCGGGACTAGCGGGAGGCCAGATACGCAGTATTTT. Amino acid sequence: CASSSGTSGRPDTQYF.

V usage is TRBV10-3 and J usage is TRBJ1-5; tentatively, D is TRBD1 (6 bases). The CDR3 sequence is 14 residues long. Deletions cut 4 bases from V and 4 bases from J, with 11 bases between. Germline lookup yields CDR1 ENHRY and CDR2 SYGVKD. The CDR3 DNA sequence: TGTGCCATCAGTGGCGGGACACCGAATCAGCCCCAGCATTTT. It is translated as CAISGGTPNQPQHF.

This chain links TRBV15 with TRBJ2-1; 7 bases are shared with TRBD2. The CDR3 consists of 15 residues. Trimming removed 1 base from V and 8 bases from J; junction bases left unmatched: 8. The germline V gene has CDR1 LNHNV and CDR2 YYDKDF (reference sequence). This CDR3 reads CATSRVAGVFDEQFF. As DNA, the CDR3 is TGTGCCACCAGCAGAGTTGCGGGGGTCTTTGATGAGCAGTTCTTC.

The rearrangement links TRBV5-5 to TRBJ1-3; D ambiguous. CDR3 length: 17 amino acids. Germline V gene sequence: CDR1 SGHKS, CDR2 YYEKEE (reference sequence). The ends were cut back, 4 bases at V and 2 bases at J, with 19 bases in the middle. DNA for the CDR3: TGTGCCAGCAGCCCTGGGCTAAGTCGTCGGGCTGGAAACACCATATATTTT. It yields the protein CASSPGLSRRAGNTIYF.

The sample holds a few counts of this clone. The chain employs TRBV30 and TRBJ2-5; 7 bases match TRBD2. Per germline, CDR1 GTSNPN and CDR2 SVGIG (reference sequence). V shed 5 bases, J shed 4 bases, and the junction held 7 bases outside the gene matches. This CDR3 has 13 residues. In DNA form, the CDR3 reads TGTGCCTGGGAAGCGGGGTTACGAGAGACCCAGTACTTC. It is translated as CAWEAGLRETQYF.

The rearrangement joins TRBV18 to TRBJ2-5; perhaps TRBD1 as D (6 bases). The CDR3 spans 14 residues. From germline, CDR1 is KGHSH and CDR2 LQKENI. V was cut by 5 bases and J by 1 base, with 11 bases left in between. CDR3 sequence: CASSYDRTQETQYF. The CDR3 DNA follows: TGTGCCAGCTCATACGACAGGACCCAAGAGACCCAGTACTTC.

The chain links TRBV7-9 to TRBJ2-5; D gene ambiguous. Trimming pared 3 bases from V and 5 bases from J, leaving 4 bases between. Germline CDR1 and CDR2: SEHNR and FQNEAQ (reference sequence). There are 11 residues in the CDR3. The CDR3 region is CASSFKETQYF. The CDR3 DNA reads as TGTGCCAGCAGCTTTAAGGAGACCCAGTACTTC.

The rearrangement links TRBV7-8 to TRBJ1-2; a weak D match, TRBD1 (6 bases). The V and J ends lost 5 bases and 4 bases respectively, with 17 bases between them. CDR3 size: 15 residues. Germline values: CDR1 SGHVS, CDR2 FQNEAQ. The CDR3 sequence: CASSPLARGGYGYTF. CDR3 sequence (DNA): TGTGCCAGCAGCCCCCTCGCCAGGGGTGGCTATGGCTACACCTTC. Combining the CDR3 with reference TRBV7-8 and TRBJ1-2 gives the whole variable domain GAGVSQSPRYKVAKRGQDVALRCDPISGHVSLFWYQQALGQGPEFLTYFQNEAQLDKSGLPSDRFFAERPEGSVSTLKIQRTQQEDSAVYLCASSPLARGGYGYTFGSGTRLTVV.

The CDR3 DNA reads as TGCGCCAGCAAGCAGCTTGAGAGACTAGCGGGAGCAGATACGCAGTATTTT. Its protein product is CASKQLERLAGADTQYF. The chain employs TRBV10-2 and TRBJ2-3; 12 bases map to TRBD2. The ends lost 7 bases at V and 4 bases at J; junction bases unmatched: 12. The CDR3 is made up of 17 amino acids. The germline CDR1 and CDR2 sequences are WSHSY and SAAADI.

V and J are TRBV4-3 and TRBJ1-4, with D unresolved. V was shortened by 4 bases and J by 3 bases, with 9 bases between the two germline ends. Germline values: CDR1 LGHNA, CDR2 YSLEER. The CDR3 has 14 amino acids. The CDR3 DNA sequence: TGCGCCAGCAGCCCTGCTGTCTCTAATGAAAAACTGTTTTTT. This encodes CASSPAVSNEKLFF.

The rearrangement uses TRBV27 and TRBJ2-3, with TRBD1 as a possible D gene (7 bases). The germline CDR1 and CDR2 sequences are MNHEY and SMNVEV (reference sequence). CDR3 length equals 13 residues. The V and J ends lost 4 bases and 5 bases respectively, with 10 bases between them. The CDR3 sequence: CASSYRGGDTQYF. The CDR3 region has the DNA TGTGCCAGCAGTTACAGGGGAGGAGATACGCAGTATTTT.

This clone was counted a few times. Since no conserved phenylalanine or tryptophan closes the CDR3, a read error is the likely cause. The DNA is omitted, as the CDR3 cannot be located on it reliably, and the CDR3 follows TCRdb's listing. Here the CDR3 reads CASSKCKRGGLKA. The rearrangement joins TRBV21-1 to TRBJ2-7; TRBD2 is taken as the D call from the table, unchecked against the DNA. TRBV21-1 is a pseudogene segment. The CDR3 extends over 13 residues, inclusive of both ends.

V usage is TRBV6-6 and J usage is TRBJ2-3; D possibly corresponds to TRBD2 (6 bases). V dropped 5 bases and J dropped 2 bases, with 14 bases sitting between them. The CDR3 is 15 residues long. The V gene's germline CDR1 is MNHNY and CDR2 SVGAGI (reference sequence). In DNA, the CDR3 is TGTGCCAGCAGTACACCGGGGGTACCCACAGATACGCAGTATTTT. Translating gives CASSTPGVPTDTQYF.

The rearrangement uses TRBV7-9 and TRBJ2-3; D perhaps matches TRBD2 (5 bases). V dropped 5 bases and J dropped 5 bases, with 8 bases sitting between them. The germline V gene has CDR1 SEHNR and CDR2 FQNEAQ (reference sequence). The CDR3 is made up of 12 amino acids. CDR3 sequence (DNA): TGTGCCAGCAGCCCCGAGGGAGATACGCAGTATTTT. Encoded protein: CASSPEGDTQYF.

V gene TRBV6-5 combines with J gene TRBJ1-2, with a possible D match to TRBD1 (6 bases). Germline lookup yields CDR1 MNHEY and CDR2 SVGAGI. CDR3 size: 13 residues. V lost 8 bases, J lost 7 bases, and 17 bases lay in between. CDR3 sequence (DNA): TGTGCCAGCGGGACGGGGGGGCTGGCTGGCTACACCTTC. This codes for CASGTGGLAGYTF.

This clone has just one count. The chain couples TRBV4-3 to TRBJ1-1, with D tentatively TRBD1 (5 bases). The germline V gene encodes CDR1 LGHNA and CDR2 YSLEER. The CDR3 is 14 amino acids. V was pared by 1 base and J by 3 bases, with 9 bases between. CDR3 region: CASSQATEYTEAFF. CDR3 nucleotides: TGCGCCAGCAGCCAAGCGACAGAGTACACTGAAGCTTTCTTT.

This clone appeared a single time. V usage is TRBV15 and J usage is TRBJ2-3; 14 bases fit TRBD2. Losses at the gene ends were 5 bases for V and 2 bases for J; bases not matched to a gene: 3. The CDR3 extends over 16 amino acids. CDR1 LNHNV and CDR2 YYDKDF come from the germline V gene (reference sequence). Written as DNA, the CDR3 is TGTGCCACCAGCGCGACTAGCGGGAGGGCCACAGATACGCAGTATTTT. Amino acid sequence: CATSATSGRATDTQYF.

The chain recombines TRBV11-2 with TRBJ1-3; D is uncertain. Trimming cost V 5 bases and J 4 bases, with 15 bases left between them. The CDR3 totals 15 residues. Germline lookup yields CDR1 SGHAT and CDR2 FQNNGV. The CDR3 spells CASSRGLLGGNTIYF. The CDR3 DNA follows: TGTGCCAGCAGCCGAGGACTTTTAGGCGGAAACACCATATATTTT. Full variable domain (remainder filled in from reference TRBV11-2 and TRBJ1-3): EAGVAQSPRYKIIEKRQSVAFWCNPISGHATLYWYQQILGQGPKLLIQFQNNGVVDDSQLPKDRFSAERLKGVDSTLKIQPAKLEDSAVYLCASSRGLLGGNTIYFGEGSWLTVV.

The chain employs TRBV5-1 and TRBJ2-5, with D hard to call. The CDR3 has 13 amino acids. V gave up 4 bases and J gave up 1 base, with 8 bases separating them. From germline, CDR1 is SGHRS and CDR2 YFSETQ. The CDR3 protein is CASSPPVQETQYF. DNA of the CDR3: TGCGCCAGCAGCCCCCCAGTCCAAGAGACCCAGTACTTC.

This clone was picked up a small number of times. V usage is TRBV18 and J usage is TRBJ1-3; maybe TRBD1 (5 bases). Germline V lookup: CDR1 KGHSH, CDR2 LQKENI. The CDR3 is 16 residues long. Trimming stripped 1 base from V and 8 bases from J, with 18 bases between. CDR3 DNA: TGTGCCAGCTCACCACTCCCAGGGACGTTTTCTGACACCATATATTTT. Translated, it gives CASSPLPGTFSDTIYF.

The J gene is TRBJ2-3, the V gene TRBV3-1 (or the pseudogene TRBV3-2); TRBD2 might be the D (6 bases). This CDR3 has 16 residues. Trimming shortened V by 1 base and J by 3 bases, and 14 bases separated the two germline ends. Germline lookup yields CDR1 LGHDT and CDR2 YNNKEL (reference sequence). Written as DNA, the CDR3 is TGTGCCAGCAGCCAAGGAGGGCAGCGGGCAACAGATACGCAGTATTTT. As protein: CASSQGGQRATDTQYF.

This clone appeared a single time. V is TRBV4-2 and J is TRBJ2-1; 10 bases are a match to TRBD2. Looked up from germline, CDR1 is LGHNA and CDR2 is YNFKEQ. V shed 3 bases, J shed 8 bases, and the junction held 7 bases outside the gene matches. CDR3 size: 15 residues. The CDR3 here is CASSHRASGSDEQFF. CDR3 sequence (DNA): TGTGCCAGCAGCCATCGGGCTAGCGGGAGCGATGAGCAGTTCTTC.

The chain employs TRBV7-2 and TRBJ1-1; D not certain. Per the germline V gene, CDR1 is SGHTA and CDR2 is FQGNSA. The CDR3 consists of 13 residues. Deletions cut 5 bases from V and 4 bases from J, with 11 bases between. The CDR3 DNA is TGTGCCAGCAGCCGCTGGATGGGCACTGAAGCTTTCTTT. It is translated as CASSRWMGTEAFF. Supplemented by reference TRBV7-2 and TRBJ1-1, the full variable domain reads GAGVSQSPSNKVTEKGKDVELRCDPISGHTALYWYRQSLGQGLEFLIYFQGNSAPDKSGLPSDRFSAERTGGSVSTLTIQRTQQEDSAVYLCASSRWMGTEAFFGQGTRLTVV.